This TCR beta chain was documented in a study of OX40 agonist ivuxolimab in advanced cancers. Germline V gene sequence: CDR1 MGHDK, CDR2 SYGVNS. This CDR3 spans 15 amino acids. Germline trimming cut 4 bases from V and 6 bases from J; bases unmatched to any gene: 7. Sequenced by immunoSEQ multiplex PCR; TCRdb stores in-frame clones only, minus some. The table lists about 58,000 clones, about 86% of them singletons. This clone was recorded only once. Its matching antigen is unknown. Study-wide findings and caveats: Researchers did not determine the expanded peripheral T cells' antigen specificity.

This TCR came from an adult with an advanced solid tumor such as melanoma, head and neck, liver or kidney cancer. Sample: CD4+ or CD8+ T cells sorted from blood, taken in a trial of the OX40 agonist ivuxolimab. This chain joins TRBV25-1 and TRBJ1-5; 9 bases line up with TRBD1. CDR3 residues: CASSGQQGAAQPQHF. In DNA form, the CDR3 reads TGTGCCAGCAGTGGACAACAGGGGGCGGCTCAGCCCCAGCATTTT.